This T cell receptor (beta chain) was sequenced for a study of T cell repertoires in cytomegalovirus infection. About the research overall: Indications came from public TCR beta signatures; they pointed to CMV infection and to a matching HLA type.

CDR3 length equals 13 residues. In germline, CDR1 is SGHNT, CDR2 YENEEA. The V segment lost 7 bases and the J segment 1 base; nucleotides outside the gene matches: 3. TCRdb re-called the reads with MiXCR, one entry per CDR3 protein. The table records 150,000 to 200,000 distinct CDR3 sequences, roughly a fifth of them present only once. This clonotype was detected ten times or more. Antigen: not known. Study-wide results and caveats: The cumulative frequency of public TCR beta families identified carriers of CMV plus the relevant HLA. Dominating the ex vivo response were TCR beta clonotypes that were CMV-specific and HLA-C-restricted.

The sequence derives from a human donor in good health (CMV status not recorded). Some clones in this sample may be carry-over from other donors' samples. Sequencing was done on a sample of PBMCs. V usage is TRBV11-3 and J usage is TRBJ2-5; 7 bases align to TRBD2. The CDR3 DNA reads as TGTGCCAGCACCCGGGGGGTCCAAGAGACCCAGTACTTC. Translating it yields CASTRGVQETQYF.